A selection of T cell receptor beta chains follows, all from one sample in a study of T cell responses to AZD1222 COVID-19 vaccine. Clones were sequenced by immunoSEQ multiplex PCR, and TCRdb holds only the in-frame ones, with some missing. Here the sample spans approximately 74,000 clones, about 90% being singletons. The source material was peripheral blood, sampled 28 days after the second AZD1222 dose. The source is an adult who received the AZD1222 COVID-19 vaccine. Both conserved end residues are part of each CDR3. The D gene is left open where the match is weak. Size is stated for part of the rows, as once, few or many counts, or as a class when the clone is expanded.

J | V | size | D | CDR3 | DNA
TRBJ1-1 | TRBV18 | - | - | CASSAIQVGTEAFF | TGTGCCAGCTCGGCCATCCAGGTAGGCACTGAAGCTTTCTTT
TRBJ1-1 | TRBV6-5 | - | TRBD1 | CASSSPDRGNTEAFF | TGTGCCAGCAGCTCTCCTGACAGGGGGAACACTGAAGCTTTCTTT
TRBJ2-3 | TRBV5-1 | - | TRBD1 | CASSNGQGLTDTQYF | TGCGCCAGCAGCAATGGACAGGGTCTAACAGATACGCAGTATTTT
TRBJ2-1 | TRBV7-9 | - | TRBD2 | CASSPGGLFVEQFF | TGTGCCAGCAGCCCGGGAGGGCTATTTGTTGAGCAGTTCTTC
TRBJ1-2 | TRBV28 | - | - | CASSTIYGYTF | TGTGCCAGCAGTACGATCTATGGCTACACCTTC
TRBJ1-1 | TRBV4-1 | medium-sized | - | CASSQVRQNTEAFF | TGCGCCAGCAGCCAAGTACGACAGAACACTGAAGCTTTCTTT
TRBJ2-7 | TRBV19 | - | TRBD2 | CASTPSWGLGSQEQYF | TGTGCCAGTACTCCCTCTTGGGGACTAGGGTCGCAGGAGCAGTACTTC
TRBJ2-1 | TRBV12-5 | - | TRBD2 | CASGSRGTSYNEQFF | TGTGCTAGTGGTTCGCGGGGGACCTCCTACAATGAGCAGTTCTTC
TRBJ1-1 | TRBV18 | - | - | CASSPDGQMNTEAFF | TGTGCCAGCTCGCCGGACGGTCAGATGAACACTGAAGCTTTCTTT
TRBJ2-3 | TRBV2 | - | TRBD2 | CAGSASGSIADTQYF | TGTGCAGGGTCGGCTAGCGGGAGTATAGCAGATACGCAGTATTTT
TRBJ1-1 | TRBV18 | - | TRBD1 | CASSPIQGWDTEAFF | TGTGCCAGCTCACCGATACAGGGGTGGGACACTGAAGCTTTCTTT
TRBJ1-1 | TRBV19 | - | TRBD1 | CATRRDRPNTEAFF | TGTGCCACCAGACGGGACAGACCGAACACTGAAGCTTTCTTT
TRBJ1-1 | TRBV2 | once | - | CASSDRFINTEAFF | TGTGCCAGCAGTGACCGGTTCATTAACACTGAAGCTTTCTTT
TRBJ2-5 | TRBV7-2 | - | - | CASSFKTQYF | TGTGCCAGCAGCTTCAAGACCCAGTACTTC
TRBJ2-3 | TRBV10-1 | once | TRBD1 | CASSDRDLGTDTQYF | TGCGCCAGCTCCGACAGGGATCTAGGCACAGATACGCAGTATTTT
TRBJ2-6 | TRBV4-3 | once | - | CASSQEASSGANVLTF | TGCGCCAGCAGCCAAGAGGCGAGCTCTGGGGCCAACGTCCTGACTTTC
TRBJ2-1 | TRBV6-5 | - | - | CASRPGVGNEQFF | TGTGCCAGCCGTCCAGGGGTCGGGAATGAGCAGTTCTTC